The subject of this entry is one T cell receptor beta chain. Its cognate antigen is unknown. This entry comes from a study of graft-versus-host responses after intestinal transplantation. Study overall: Recipients underwent multivisceral, liver-intestinal, or isolated intestinal transplants. Every recipient underwent anti-thymocyte globulin induction, then tacrolimus and steroids for roughly 3 years. General study findings and limits: High graft-versus-host to host-versus-graft T cell clonal ratios marked allografts of patients with graft-donor macrochimerism.

Once graft tissue had been processed, intraepithelial and lamina propria lymphocytes were released. Measured with immunoSEQ multiplex PCR; TCRdb has only the in-frame clones, and not every one. The sample includes about 17,000 clones, approximately 79% of them seen just once. V gave up 7 bases and J gave up 2 bases, with 16 bases separating them. The CDR3 has 15 amino acids. Germline V gene sequence: CDR1 SGHKS, CDR2 YYEKEE (reference sequence). The receptor was derived from a human patient who received an intestinal transplant, so some T cells may come from the graft donor. The material sequenced was ileum tissue, taken 17 days after transplant. V and J are TRBV5-5 and TRBJ1-5; possibly TRBD1 for D (5 bases). The CDR3 DNA reads TGTGCCAGCCACCCAGGGAAATGGGGCAATCAGCCCCAGCATTTT. Translated, it gives CASHPGKWGNQPQHF.